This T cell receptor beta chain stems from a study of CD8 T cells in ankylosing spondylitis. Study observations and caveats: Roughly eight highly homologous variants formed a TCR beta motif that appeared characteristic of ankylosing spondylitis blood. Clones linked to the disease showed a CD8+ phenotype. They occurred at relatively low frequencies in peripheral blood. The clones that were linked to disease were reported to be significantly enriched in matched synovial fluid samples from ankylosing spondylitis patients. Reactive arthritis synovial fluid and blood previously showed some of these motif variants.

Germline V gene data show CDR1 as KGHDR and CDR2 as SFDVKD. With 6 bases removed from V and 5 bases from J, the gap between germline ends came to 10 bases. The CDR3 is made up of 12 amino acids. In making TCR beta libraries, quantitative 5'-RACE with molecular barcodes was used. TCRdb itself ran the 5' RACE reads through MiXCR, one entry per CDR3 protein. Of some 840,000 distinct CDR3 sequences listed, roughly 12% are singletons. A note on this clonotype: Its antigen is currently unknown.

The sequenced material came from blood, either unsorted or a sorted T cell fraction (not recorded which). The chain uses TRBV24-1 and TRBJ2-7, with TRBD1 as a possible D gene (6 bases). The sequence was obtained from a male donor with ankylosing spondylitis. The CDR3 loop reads CATSSTGNEQYF. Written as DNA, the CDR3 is TGTGCCACCAGTTCCACAGGGAACGAGCAGTACTTC.